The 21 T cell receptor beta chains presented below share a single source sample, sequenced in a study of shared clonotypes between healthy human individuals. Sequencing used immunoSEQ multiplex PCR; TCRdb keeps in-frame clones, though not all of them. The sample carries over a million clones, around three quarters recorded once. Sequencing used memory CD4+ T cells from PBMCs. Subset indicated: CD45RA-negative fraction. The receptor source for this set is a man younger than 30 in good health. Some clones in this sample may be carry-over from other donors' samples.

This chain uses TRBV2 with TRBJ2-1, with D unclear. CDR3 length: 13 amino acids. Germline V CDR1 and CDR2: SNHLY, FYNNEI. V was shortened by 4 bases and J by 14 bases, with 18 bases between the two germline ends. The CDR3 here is CASSVAAKTIEFF. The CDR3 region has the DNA TGTGCCAGCAGTGTGGCGGCGAAAACCATAGAGTTCTTC.

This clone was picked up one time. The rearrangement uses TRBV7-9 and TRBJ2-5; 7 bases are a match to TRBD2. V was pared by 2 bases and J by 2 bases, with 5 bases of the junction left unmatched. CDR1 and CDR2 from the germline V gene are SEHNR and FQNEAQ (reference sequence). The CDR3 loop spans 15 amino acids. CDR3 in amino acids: CASSLWLADQETQYF. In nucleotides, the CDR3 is TGTGCCAGCAGCTTATGGCTAGCGGATCAAGAGACCCAGTACTTC.

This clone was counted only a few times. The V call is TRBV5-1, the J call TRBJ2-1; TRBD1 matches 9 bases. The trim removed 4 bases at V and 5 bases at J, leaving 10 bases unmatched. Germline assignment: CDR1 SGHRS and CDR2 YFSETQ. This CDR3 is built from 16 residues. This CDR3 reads CASSARPGQGHNEQFF. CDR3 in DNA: TGCGCCAGCAGCGCCCGACCGGGACAGGGCCACAATGAGCAGTTCTTC.

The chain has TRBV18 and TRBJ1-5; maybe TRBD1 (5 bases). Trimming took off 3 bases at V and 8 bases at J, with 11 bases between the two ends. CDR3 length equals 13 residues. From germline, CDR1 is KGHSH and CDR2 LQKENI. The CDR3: CASSPRWGEPQHF. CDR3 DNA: TGTGCCAGCTCACCTAGGTGGGGGGAGCCCCAGCATTTT.

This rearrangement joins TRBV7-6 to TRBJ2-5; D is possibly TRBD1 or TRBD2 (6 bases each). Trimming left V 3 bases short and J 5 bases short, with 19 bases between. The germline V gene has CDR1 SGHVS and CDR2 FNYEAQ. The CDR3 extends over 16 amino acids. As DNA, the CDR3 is TGTGCCAGCAGCTTGGGGAGCCTTGGGGGGCGGGAGACCCAGTACTTC. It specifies CASSLGSLGGRETQYF.

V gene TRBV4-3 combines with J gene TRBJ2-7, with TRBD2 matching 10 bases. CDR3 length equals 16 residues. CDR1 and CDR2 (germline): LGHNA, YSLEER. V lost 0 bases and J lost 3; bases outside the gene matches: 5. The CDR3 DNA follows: TGCGCCAGCAGCCAAGACGCTAGCGGGAGTCTCTACGAGCAGTACTTC. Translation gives CASSQDASGSLYEQYF.

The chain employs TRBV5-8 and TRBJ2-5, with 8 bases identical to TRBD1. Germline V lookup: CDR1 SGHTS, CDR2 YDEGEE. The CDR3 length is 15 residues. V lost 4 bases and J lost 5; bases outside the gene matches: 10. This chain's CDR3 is CASSGGTGSRETQYF. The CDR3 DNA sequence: TGTGCCAGCAGCGGAGGGACAGGTTCGCGGGAGACCCAGTACTTC.

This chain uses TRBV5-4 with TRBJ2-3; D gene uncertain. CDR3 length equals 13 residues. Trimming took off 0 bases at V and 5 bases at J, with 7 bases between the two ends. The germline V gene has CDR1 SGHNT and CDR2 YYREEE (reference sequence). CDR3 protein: CASSLDWEDTQYF. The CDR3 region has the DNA TGTGCCAGCAGCTTGGATTGGGAAGATACGCAGTATTTT.

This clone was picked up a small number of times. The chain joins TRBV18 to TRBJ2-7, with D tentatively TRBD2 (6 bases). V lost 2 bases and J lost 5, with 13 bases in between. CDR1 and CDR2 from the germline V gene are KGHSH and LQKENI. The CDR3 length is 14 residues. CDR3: CASSPTHGEDEQYF. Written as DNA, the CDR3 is TGTGCCAGCTCACCAACTCACGGGGAGGACGAGCAGTACTTC. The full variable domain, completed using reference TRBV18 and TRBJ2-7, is NAGVMQNPRHLVRRRGQEARLRCSPMKGHSHVYWYRQLPEEGLKFMVYLQKENIIDESGMPKERFSAEFPKEGPSILRIQQVVRGDSAAYFCASSPTHGEDEQYFGPGTRLTVT.

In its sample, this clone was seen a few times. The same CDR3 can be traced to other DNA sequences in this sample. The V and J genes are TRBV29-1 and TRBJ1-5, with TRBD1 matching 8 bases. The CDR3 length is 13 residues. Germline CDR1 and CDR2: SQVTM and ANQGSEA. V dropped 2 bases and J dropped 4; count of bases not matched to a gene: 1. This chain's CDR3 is CSVETGGNQPQHF. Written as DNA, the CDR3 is TGCAGCGTTGAAACAGGGGGTAATCAGCCCCAGCATTTT.

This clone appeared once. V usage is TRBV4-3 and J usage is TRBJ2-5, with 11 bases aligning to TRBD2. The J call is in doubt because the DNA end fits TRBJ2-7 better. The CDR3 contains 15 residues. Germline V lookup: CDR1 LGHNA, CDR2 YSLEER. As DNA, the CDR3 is TGCGCCAGCAGCCAGGGGACTAGCGGAACCTACGAGCAGTACTTC. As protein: CASSQGTSGTYEQYF.

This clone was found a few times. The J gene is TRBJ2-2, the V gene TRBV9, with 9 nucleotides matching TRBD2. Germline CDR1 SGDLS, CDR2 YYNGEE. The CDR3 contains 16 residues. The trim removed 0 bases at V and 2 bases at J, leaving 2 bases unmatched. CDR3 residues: CASSVGTSANTGELFF. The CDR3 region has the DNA TGTGCCAGCAGCGTAGGGACTAGCGCCAACACCGGGGAGCTGTTTTTT.

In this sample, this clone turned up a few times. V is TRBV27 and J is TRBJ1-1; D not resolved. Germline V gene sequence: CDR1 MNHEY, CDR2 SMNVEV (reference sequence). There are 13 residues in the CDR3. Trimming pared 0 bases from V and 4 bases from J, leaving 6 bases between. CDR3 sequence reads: CASSLSFATEAFF. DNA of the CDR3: TGTGCCAGCAGTTTATCCTTTGCCACTGAAGCTTTCTTT.

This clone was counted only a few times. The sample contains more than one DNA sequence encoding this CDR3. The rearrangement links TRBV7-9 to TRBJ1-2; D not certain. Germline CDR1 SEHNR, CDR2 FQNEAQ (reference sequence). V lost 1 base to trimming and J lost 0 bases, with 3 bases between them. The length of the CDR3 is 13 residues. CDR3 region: CASSLGANYGYTF. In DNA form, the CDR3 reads TGTGCCAGCAGCTTAGGAGCTAACTATGGCTACACCTTC.

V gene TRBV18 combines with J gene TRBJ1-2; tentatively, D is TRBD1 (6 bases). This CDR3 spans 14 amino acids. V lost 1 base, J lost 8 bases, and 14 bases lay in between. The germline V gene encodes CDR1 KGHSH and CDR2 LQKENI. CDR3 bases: TGTGCCAGCTCACCACAACCGACAGGTGGCGGCTACACCTTC. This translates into CASSPQPTGGGYTF.

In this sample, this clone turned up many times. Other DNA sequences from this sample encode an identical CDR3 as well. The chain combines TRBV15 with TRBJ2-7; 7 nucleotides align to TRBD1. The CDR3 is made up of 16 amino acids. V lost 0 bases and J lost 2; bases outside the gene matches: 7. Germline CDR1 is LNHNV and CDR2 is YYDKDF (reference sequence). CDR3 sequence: CATSRDLGQVAYEQYF. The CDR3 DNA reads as TGTGCCACCAGCAGAGACCTAGGACAGGTGGCCTACGAGCAGTACTTC.

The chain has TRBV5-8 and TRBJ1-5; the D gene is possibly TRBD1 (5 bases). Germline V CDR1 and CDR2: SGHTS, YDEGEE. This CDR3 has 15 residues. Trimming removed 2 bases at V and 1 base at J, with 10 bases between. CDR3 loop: CASSFGGVSNQPQHF. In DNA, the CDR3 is TGTGCCAGCAGCTTTGGGGGAGTAAGCAATCAGCCCCAGCATTTT.

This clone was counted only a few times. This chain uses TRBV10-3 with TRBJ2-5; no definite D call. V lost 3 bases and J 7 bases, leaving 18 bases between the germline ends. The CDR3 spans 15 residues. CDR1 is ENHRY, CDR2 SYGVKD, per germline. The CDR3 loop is CAISEGLLSPGTQYF. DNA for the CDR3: TGTGCCATCAGTGAAGGTCTGTTATCCCCGGGGACCCAGTACTTC.

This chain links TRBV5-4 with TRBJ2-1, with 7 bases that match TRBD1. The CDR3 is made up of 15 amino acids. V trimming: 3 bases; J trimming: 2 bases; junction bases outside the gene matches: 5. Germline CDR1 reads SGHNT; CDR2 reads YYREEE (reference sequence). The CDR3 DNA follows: TGTGCCAGCAGCTCACAGGGGACCCCCTACAATGAGCAGTTCTTC. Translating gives CASSSQGTPYNEQFF. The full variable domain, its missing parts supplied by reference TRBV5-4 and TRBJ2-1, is ETGVTQSPTHLIKTRGQQVTLRCSSQSGHNTVSWYQQALGQGPQFIFQYYREEENGRGNFPPRFSGLQFPNYSSELNVNALELDDSALYLCASSSQGTPYNEQFFGPGTRLTVL.

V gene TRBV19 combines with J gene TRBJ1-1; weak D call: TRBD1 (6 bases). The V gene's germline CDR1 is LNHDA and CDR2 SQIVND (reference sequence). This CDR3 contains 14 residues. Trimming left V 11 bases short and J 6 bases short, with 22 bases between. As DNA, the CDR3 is TGTGCCGTAACAGGGATGGCGGAGAGCGCTGAAGCTTTCTTT. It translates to CAVTGMAESAEAFF. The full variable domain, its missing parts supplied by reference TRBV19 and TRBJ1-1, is DGGITQSPKYLFRKEGQNVTLSCEQNLNHDAMYWYRQDPGQGLRLIYYSQIVNDFQKGDIAEGYSVSREKKESFPLTVTSAQKNPTAFYLCAVTGMAESAEAFFGQGTRLTVV.

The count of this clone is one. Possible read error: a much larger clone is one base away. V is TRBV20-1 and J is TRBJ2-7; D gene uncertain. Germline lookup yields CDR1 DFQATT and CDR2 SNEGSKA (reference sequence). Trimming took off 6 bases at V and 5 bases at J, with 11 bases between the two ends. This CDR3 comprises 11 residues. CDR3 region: CSANTPNEQYF. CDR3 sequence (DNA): TGCAGTGCCAATACACCGAACGAGCAGTACTTC.